Listed below are T cell receptor beta chains from one sample, sequenced in a study of patients and donors after allogeneic stem cell transplantation. TCRdb re-derived calls from the RT-PCR reads in MiXCR, one entry per CDR3 protein. The sample includes approximately 220,000 distinct CDR3 sequences, over 30% of them seen just once. Sequences were obtained from blood, either unsorted or a sorted T cell fraction (not recorded which). The origin of the receptors is a human donor who was either an allogeneic HSCT recipient or a stem cell or donor lymphocyte infusion donor (not recorded which). It is not recorded whose cells these are; they may come from a transplant donor. The CDR3 runs from the conserved cysteine through the conserved F or W. Each record gives: CDR3 protein, CDR3 DNA, clone size, CDR3 length, J gene, D gene, V gene. D genes are given only for firm matches. Size values are once, few and many counts, or a class for expanded clones, and some rows have none.

CASSPRREYGNEQYF	TGTGCCAGCAGCCCCAGACGGGAATACGGGAACGAGCAGTACTTC	once	15	TRBJ2-7	.	TRBV11-1
CASSVFLAGGHYEQYF	TGTGCCAGCAGTGTGTTCCTAGCGGGGGGGCACTACGAGCAGTACTTC	once	16	TRBJ2-7	TRBD2	TRBV6-1
CAWSSGSNQPQHF	TGTGCCTGGAGTTCAGGGAGCAATCAGCCCCAGCATTTT	.	13	TRBJ1-5	.	TRBV30
CSAHMTGTSSYNEQFF	TGCAGTGCTCATATGACAGGGACGAGCTCCTACAATGAGCAGTTCTTC	few	16	TRBJ2-1	TRBD1	TRBV20-1
CASTQRETDFSNQPQHF	TGTGCCAGCACCCAAAGAGAGACAGACTTTAGCAATCAGCCCCAGCATTTT	.	17	TRBJ1-5	.	TRBV12-3/TRBV12-4
CASSSTGIRAYNEQFF	TGCGCCAGCAGCAGCACAGGGATTCGGGCCTACAATGAGCAGTTCTTC	.	16	TRBJ2-1	.	TRBV5-1
CASSLGGLSNQPQHF	TGCGCCAGCAGCTTGGGGGGACTAAGCAATCAGCCCCAGCATTTT	.	15	TRBJ1-5	.	TRBV5-1
CSARDQYYEQYF	TGCAGTGCTAGGGACCAATACTACGAGCAGTACTTC	.	12	TRBJ2-7	.	TRBV20-1
CASSLRVGTEAFF	TGTGCCAGCAGCCTAAGGGTTGGCACTGAAGCTTTCTTT	few	13	TRBJ1-1	.	TRBV5-8
CASTPGASSSYEQYF	TGTGCCAGCACCCCTGGGGCATCCAGCTCCTACGAGCAGTACTTC	.	15	TRBJ2-7	.	TRBV21-1
CASSPTLSLEAFF	TGTGCCAGCTCACCAACCTTAAGCTTGGAAGCTTTCTTT	.	13	TRBJ1-1	.	TRBV18
CASSQERGNTEAFF	TGCGCCAGCAGCCAAGAACGGGGGAACACTGAAGCTTTCTTT	.	14	TRBJ1-1	.	TRBV4-1
CSVDTGSSYEQYF	TGCAGCGTAGACACAGGAAGCTCCTACGAGCAGTACTTC	.	13	TRBJ2-7	.	TRBV29-1
CASSQGQARATNEKLFF	TGCGCCAGCAGCCAAGGACAGGCCCGTGCAACTAATGAAAAACTGTTTTTT	.	17	TRBJ1-4	.	TRBV4-1
CSAREVSNQPQHF	TGCAGTGCTAGAGAGGTTAGCAATCAGCCCCAGCATTTT	.	13	TRBJ1-5	.	TRBV20-1
CAIATGTQYNEQFF	TGTGCCATCGCGACCGGGACACAATACAATGAGCAGTTCTTC	few	14	TRBJ2-1	.	TRBV10-3
CASSLGQIITDTQYF	TGCGCCAGCAGCTTGGGACAGATAATCACAGATACGCAGTATTTT	once	15	TRBJ2-3	.	TRBV5-1
CSVDGGGFSEAFF	TGCAGCGTTGATGGCGGGGGCTTCTCTGAAGCTTTCTTT	many	13	TRBJ1-1	.	TRBV29-1
CASSLRQGGGNTIYF	TGTGCCAGCAGTTTAAGGCAGGGAGGAGGAAACACCATATATTTT	.	15	TRBJ1-3	.	TRBV12-3/TRBV12-4
CSVALRLASQETQYF	TGCAGCGTGGCCCTTCGGTTAGCCAGCCAAGAGACCCAGTACTTC	.	15	TRBJ2-5	.	TRBV29-1
CSVGTVISDAEAFF	TGCAGCGTCGGGACAGTTATTTCAGACGCTGAAGCTTTCTTT	.	14	TRBJ1-1	TRBD1	TRBV29-1
CASSFGLREGRGYTF	TGCGCCAGCAGCTTTGGCCTGAGGGAGGGTAGGGGCTACACCTTC	.	15	TRBJ1-2	.	TRBV5-1
CASSPLGAVTDEQYF	TGCGCCAGCAGCCCACTCGGGGCCGTCACGGACGAGCAGTACTTC	.	15	TRBJ2-7	.	TRBV4-1
CASSLATKEEQYF	TGCGCCAGCAGCTTGGCAACCAAGGAAGAGCAGTACTTC	.	13	TRBJ2-7	.	TRBV5-1
CASSVDISEDTQYF	TGTGCCAGCAGCGTAGACATTAGCGAGGATACGCAGTATTTT	.	14	TRBJ2-3	.	TRBV9
CASSLMGDNTEAFF	TGTGCCAGCAGTTTAATGGGGGACAACACTGAAGCTTTCTTT	few	14	TRBJ1-1	.	TRBV12-3/TRBV12-4
CASSTYPGGRSPLHF	TGTGCCAGCAGTACATACCCAGGGGGCCGCTCACCCCTCCACTTT	.	15	TRBJ1-6	TRBD1	TRBV6-2/TRBV6-3
CAWSVLGGNTGELFF	TGTGCCTGGAGTGTATTAGGGGGCAACACCGGGGAGCTGTTTTTT	few	15	TRBJ2-2	TRBD1	TRBV30
CASSLLEGSTDTQYF	TGTGCCAGCAGTTTATTGGAGGGGAGCACAGATACGCAGTATTTT	.	15	TRBJ2-3	.	TRBV27
CASSVVGNTQYF	TGTGCCAGCAGCGTAGTGGGGAATACGCAGTATTTT	.	12	TRBJ2-3	.	TRBV9
CSVLPGQGLIAGTQYF	TGCAGCGTTTTACCGGGACAGGGGTTAATCGCTGGTACGCAGTATTTT	few	16	TRBJ2-3	TRBD1	TRBV29-1
CATEVHRHF	TGCGCCACCGAGGTCCATAGACATTTT	few	9	TRBJ1-5	.	TRBV5-1